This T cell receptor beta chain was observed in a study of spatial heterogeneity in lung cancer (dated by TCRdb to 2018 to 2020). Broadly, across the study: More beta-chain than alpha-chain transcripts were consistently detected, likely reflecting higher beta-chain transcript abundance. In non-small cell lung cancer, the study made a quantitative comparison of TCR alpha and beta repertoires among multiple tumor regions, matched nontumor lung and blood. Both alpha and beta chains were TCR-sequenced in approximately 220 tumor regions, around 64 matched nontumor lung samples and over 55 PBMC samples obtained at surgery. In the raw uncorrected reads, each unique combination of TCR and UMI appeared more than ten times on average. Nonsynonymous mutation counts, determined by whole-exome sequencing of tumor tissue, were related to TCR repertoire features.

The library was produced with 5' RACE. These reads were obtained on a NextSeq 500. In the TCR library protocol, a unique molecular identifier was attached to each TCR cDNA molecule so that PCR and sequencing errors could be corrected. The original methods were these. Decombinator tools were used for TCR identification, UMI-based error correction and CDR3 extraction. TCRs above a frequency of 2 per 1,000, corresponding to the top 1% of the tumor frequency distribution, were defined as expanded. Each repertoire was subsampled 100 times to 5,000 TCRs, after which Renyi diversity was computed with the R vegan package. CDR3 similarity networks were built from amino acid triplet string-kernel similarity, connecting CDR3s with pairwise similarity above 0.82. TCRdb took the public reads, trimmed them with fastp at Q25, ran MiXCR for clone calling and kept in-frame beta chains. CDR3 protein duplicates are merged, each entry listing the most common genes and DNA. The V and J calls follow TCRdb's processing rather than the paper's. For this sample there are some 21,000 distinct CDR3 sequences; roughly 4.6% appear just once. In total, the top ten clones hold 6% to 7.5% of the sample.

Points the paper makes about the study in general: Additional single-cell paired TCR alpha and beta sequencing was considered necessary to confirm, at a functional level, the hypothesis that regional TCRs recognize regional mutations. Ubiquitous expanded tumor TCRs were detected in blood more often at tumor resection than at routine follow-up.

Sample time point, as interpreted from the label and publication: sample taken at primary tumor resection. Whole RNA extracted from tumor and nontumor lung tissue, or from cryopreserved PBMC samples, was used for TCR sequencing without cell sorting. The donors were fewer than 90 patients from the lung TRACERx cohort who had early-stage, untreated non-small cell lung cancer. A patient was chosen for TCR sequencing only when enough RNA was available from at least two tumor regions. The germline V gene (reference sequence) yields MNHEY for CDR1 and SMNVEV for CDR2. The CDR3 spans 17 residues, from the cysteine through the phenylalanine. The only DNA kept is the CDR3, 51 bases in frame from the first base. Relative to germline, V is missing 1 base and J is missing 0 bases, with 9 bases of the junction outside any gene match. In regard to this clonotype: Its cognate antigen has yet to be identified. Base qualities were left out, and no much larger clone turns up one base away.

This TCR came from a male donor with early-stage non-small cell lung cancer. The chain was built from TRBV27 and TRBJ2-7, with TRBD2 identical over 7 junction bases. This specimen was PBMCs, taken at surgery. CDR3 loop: CASSLLSMGGSSYEQYF. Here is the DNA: TGTGCCAGCAGTTTATTAAGTATGGGAGGGAGCTCCTACGAGCAGTACTTC.